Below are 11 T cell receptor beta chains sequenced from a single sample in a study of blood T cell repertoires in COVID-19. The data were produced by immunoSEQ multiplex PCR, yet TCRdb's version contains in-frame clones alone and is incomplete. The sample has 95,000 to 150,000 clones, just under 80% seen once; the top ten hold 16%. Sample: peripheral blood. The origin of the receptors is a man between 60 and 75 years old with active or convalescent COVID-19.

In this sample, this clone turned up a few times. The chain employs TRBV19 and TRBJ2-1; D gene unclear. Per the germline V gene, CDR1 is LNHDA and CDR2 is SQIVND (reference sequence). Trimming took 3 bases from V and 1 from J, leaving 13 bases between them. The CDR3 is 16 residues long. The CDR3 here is CASSIRPARSYNEQFF. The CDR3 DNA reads TGTGCCAGTAGTATCCGCCCAGCGCGATCCTACAATGAGCAGTTCTTC.

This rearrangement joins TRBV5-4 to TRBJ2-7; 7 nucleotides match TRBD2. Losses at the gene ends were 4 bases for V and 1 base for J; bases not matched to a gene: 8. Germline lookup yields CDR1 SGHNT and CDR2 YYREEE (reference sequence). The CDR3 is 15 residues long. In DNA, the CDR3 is TGTGCCAGCAGCCACCAGCGGGACCGATCCTACGAGCAGTACTTC. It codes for CASSHQRDRSYEQYF.

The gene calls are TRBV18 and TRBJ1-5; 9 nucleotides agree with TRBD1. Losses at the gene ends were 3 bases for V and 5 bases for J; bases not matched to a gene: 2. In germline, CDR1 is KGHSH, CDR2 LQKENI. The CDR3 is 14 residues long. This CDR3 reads CASSPRTGDQPQHF. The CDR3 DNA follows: TGTGCCAGCTCACCGAGGACAGGGGATCAGCCCCAGCATTTT.

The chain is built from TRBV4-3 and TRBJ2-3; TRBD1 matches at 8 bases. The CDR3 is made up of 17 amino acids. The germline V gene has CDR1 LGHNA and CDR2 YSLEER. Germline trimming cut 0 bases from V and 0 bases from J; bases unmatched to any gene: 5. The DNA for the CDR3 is TGCGCCAGCAGCCAAGAGCGGACAGGGCATAGCACAGATACGCAGTATTTT. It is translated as CASSQERTGHSTDTQYF.

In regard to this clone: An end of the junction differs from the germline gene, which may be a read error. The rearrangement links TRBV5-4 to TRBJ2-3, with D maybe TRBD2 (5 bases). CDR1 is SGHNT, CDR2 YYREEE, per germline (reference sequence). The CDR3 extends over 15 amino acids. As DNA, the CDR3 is TGTGCCAGCAGGTTGGCGGCTAGCATGACAGATACGCAGTATTTT. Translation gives CASRLAASMTDTQYF. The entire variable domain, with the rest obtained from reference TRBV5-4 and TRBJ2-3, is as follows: ETGVTQSPTHLIKTRGQQVTLRCSSQSGHNTVSWYQQALGQGPQFIFQYYREEENGRGNFPPRFSGLQFPNYSSELNVNALELDDSALYLCASRLAASMTDTQYFGPGTRLTVL.

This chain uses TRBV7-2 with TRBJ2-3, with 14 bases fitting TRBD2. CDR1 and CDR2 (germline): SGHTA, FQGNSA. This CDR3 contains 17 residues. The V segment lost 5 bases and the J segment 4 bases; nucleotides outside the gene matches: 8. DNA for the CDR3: TGTGCCAGCAGCATGACTAGCGGGAGGGCCCTCCCAGATACGCAGTATTTT. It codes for CASSMTSGRALPDTQYF.

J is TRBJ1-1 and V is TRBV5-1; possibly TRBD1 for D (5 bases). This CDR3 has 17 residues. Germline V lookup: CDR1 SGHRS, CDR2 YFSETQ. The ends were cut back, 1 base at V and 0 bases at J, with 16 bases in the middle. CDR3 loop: CASSLSGGAAVNTEAFF. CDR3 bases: TGCGCCAGCAGCTTGTCGGGTGGGGCCGCAGTGAACACTGAAGCTTTCTTT.

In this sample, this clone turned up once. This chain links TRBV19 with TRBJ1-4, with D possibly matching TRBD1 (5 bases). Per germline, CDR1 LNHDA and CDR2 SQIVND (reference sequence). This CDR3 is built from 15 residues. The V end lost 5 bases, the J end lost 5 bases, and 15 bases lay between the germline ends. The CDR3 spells CASSWEGQGNEKLFF. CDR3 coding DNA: TGTGCCAGTAGTTGGGAGGGGCAAGGCAATGAAAAACTGTTTTTT.

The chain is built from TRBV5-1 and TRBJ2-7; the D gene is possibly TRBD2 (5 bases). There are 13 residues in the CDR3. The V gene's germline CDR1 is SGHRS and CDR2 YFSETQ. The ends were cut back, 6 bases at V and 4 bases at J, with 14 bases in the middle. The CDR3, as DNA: TGCGCCAGCAAGGAGGACCCGGGGTACGAGCAGTACTTC. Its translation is CASKEDPGYEQYF.

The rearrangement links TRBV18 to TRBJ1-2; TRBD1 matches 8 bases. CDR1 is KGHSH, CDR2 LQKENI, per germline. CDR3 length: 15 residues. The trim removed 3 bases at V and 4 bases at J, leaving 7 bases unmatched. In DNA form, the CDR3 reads TGTGCCAGCTCACCCGGGACAGGCTCGGGCTATGGCTACACCTTC. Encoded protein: CASSPGTGSGYGYTF.

The CDR3 loop is CASSLENTGELFF. In DNA form, the CDR3 reads TGTGCCAGCAGTCTAGAGAACACCGGGGAGCTGTTTTTT. This chain connects TRBV6-1 to TRBJ2-2; D is unclear. The germline V gene has CDR1 MNHNS and CDR2 SASEGT. The CDR3 covers 13 residues. V was trimmed by 5 bases and J by 1 base, leaving 5 bases between them.